This T cell receptor beta chain was identified in a study of CD8+CD57+ T cells in acquired aplastic anemia. Study at large: 3 to 4 ug was the average amount of DNA from sorted CD4+ and CD8+ cells. Notes on the study in general: Patients and controls shared roughly 31 CD8+ CDR3 sequences, highly expressed in patients.

The TCR beta profiling, which covered VDJ combination and CDR3 sequence, was carried out using genomic DNA as the template. TCRdb re-derived calls from the reads in MiXCR, one entry per CDR3 protein. The sample lists about 160,000 distinct CDR3 sequences; around 48% were seen once. The sequenced patients had an expansion of CD8+CD57+ cells seen by flow cytometry. The J segment lost 6 bases and the V segment lost 5 bases, leaving 5 bases of the junction unmatched. Germline loops: CDR1 MNHEY, CDR2 SVGAGI. This CDR3 region has 15 residues. As to this clonotype: Its antigen is not known.

The chain has TRBV6-5 and TRBJ1-6; 9 bases are a match to TRBD1. The sequencing input was sorted CD4+, CD8+, or CD8+CD57+ T cells (not recorded which) from PBMCs. This TCR came from a human donor with aplastic anemia. The CDR3 nucleotides read TGTGCCAGCAGTCACACGGGACAGGGTAATTCACCCCTCCACTTT. Translation gives CASSHTGQGNSPLHF.